Included here is one T cell receptor beta chain sequence, with context. No antigen is known for it. MiXCR, run by TCRdb on the 5' RACE reads, gives a single entry per CDR3 protein. The sample has some 250,000 distinct CDR3 sequences, 18% seen once. The source of the sample is a study of T-cell memory formation after mild COVID-19. Study results and caveats: Some clones that responded were present in memory (sampled pre-infection), which suggests cross-reactive memory joined.

With 0 bases removed from V and 5 bases from J, the gap between germline ends came to 11 bases. CDR3 length equals 15 residues. Germline assignment: CDR1 MGHRA and CDR2 YSYEKL. The chain carries TRBV4-1 and TRBJ2-4, with no clear D. Sequenced sample: PBMCs or a T cell subset sorted from them (not recorded which). The receptor's source is a man younger than 35 who had mild COVID-19 (a few samples of this study predate the infection). Cell type and time point are not known. CDR3 DNA: TGCGCCAGCAGCCAAGAGGGCTGGGTCGAAAACATTCAGTACTTC. It encodes CASSQEGWVENIQYF.